This record concerns one T cell receptor (beta chain) sequence. Being one base from a much bigger clone, this may be a read error. The sample belongs to a study of blood T cells in healthy people across ages. Donors were systemically healthy Caucasian individuals from Russia aged about 6 to 95 years. For every donor, a draw yielded about 9.7 milliliters of peripheral blood. Using a J-beta primer mix together with a sample-barcoded 5' primer, a second PCR was run for roughly 7 to 11 cycles. Each cDNA molecule, via a template-switch adaptor with 12 random nucleotides, was tagged. TCRdb redid the calling of the 5' RACE reads with MiXCR, one entry per CDR3 protein. The sample gives some 1,800,000 distinct CDR3 sequences, around 42% of which show up once; around 23% is in the top ten. The TCR originated in a human donor in good health. The sample taken for sequencing was blood.

CDR3 sequence reads: CSVEERRTGSWEQYF. For the CDR3, the DNA is TGCAGCGTTGAAGAGCGTAGGACAGGGAGTTGGGAGCAGTACTTC. The chain recombines TRBV29-1 with TRBJ2-7; the match to TRBD1 covers 8 bases. In germline, CDR1 is SQVTM, CDR2 ANQGSEA. Unmatched junction bases numbered 11, after V lost 0 bases and J lost 7 bases. The CDR3 is made up of 15 amino acids.